This is a list of T cell receptor beta chains from one sample in a study of CXCR3-negative and CXCR3-positive naive CD8 T cells. No DNA is given; TCRdb re-called the 5' RACE reads and lists each CDR3 protein once. The listing records some 100,000 distinct CDR3 sequences. The sequenced material came from naive CXCR3+ CD8+ T cells from blood. Source of these receptors: a human donor in good health. Some clones in this sample may be carry-over from other donors' samples. Each CDR3 is given with its conserved first and last residue.

TRBV4-3	TRBJ2-7	CASSRGTGGYEQYF
TRBV7-9	TRBJ2-1	CASSLAGLAGVNEQFF
TRBV7-9	TRBJ2-1	CASSPRSGTAYNEQFF
TRBV20-1	TRBJ2-1	CSAGDRKGGDEQFF
TRBV20-1	TRBJ2-5	CSARWTARPQETQYF
TRBV28	TRBJ2-1	CASRPVFRVSYNEQFF
TRBV7-6	TRBJ1-6	CASSSTGIHSPLHF
TRBV12-3/TRBV12-4	TRBJ2-7	CASSPHPTDHPGQGAYEQYF
TRBV28	TRBJ2-7	CASSPREGHEQYF
TRBV20-1	TRBJ2-7	CSARDLDRASYEQYF
TRBV4-3	TRBJ1-1	CASSQDGQGGTEAFF
TRBV29-1	TRBJ2-6	CSVEDLMDRAGANVLTF
TRBV15	TRBJ2-5	CATSRSVVETQYF
TRBV14	TRBJ1-1	CASSQTGTNTEAFF
TRBV28	TRBJ2-1	CASRTDRAGNNEQFF
TRBV28	TRBJ2-4	CTSSLGGKNIQYF
TRBV20-1	TRBJ2-1	CSARRADYNEQFF
TRBV4-1	TRBJ2-1	CASRLLAGGPSPNEQFF
TRBV4-3	TRBJ2-5	CASSQDTGQQETQYF
TRBV4-2	TRBJ2-7	CASSQSGGSNEQYF
TRBV7-6	TRBJ2-2	CASSQLGQEVYTGELFF
TRBV27	TRBJ2-7	CASSDRATYEQYF
TRBV7-9	TRBJ1-4	CASSARTNEKLFF
TRBV6-5	TRBJ2-4	CASSYGQEGGNIQYF
TRBV5-5	TRBJ2-1	CASRLGLAGGNEQFF
TRBV29-1	TRBJ2-4	CSVEQGARNIQYF
TRBV5-1	TRBJ2-7	CASSPLTGYDYEQYF
TRBV10-3	TRBJ2-2	CASRTPNTGELFF
TRBV24-1	TRBJ2-5	CATSDLPQETQYF
TRBV28	TRBJ2-7	CASSSLKPGQGREQYF
TRBV11-2	TRBJ2-1	CASSVEGPVNEQFF
TRBV7-9	TRBJ2-4	CASSSTDRGYKNIQYF
TRBV20-1	TRBJ2-6	CSAPDRHTRDRLSSGANVLTF
TRBV6-5	TRBJ2-7	CASSYTTASGYSYEQYF
TRBV11-2	TRBJ2-3	CASSPVQGPQYF